This T cell receptor beta chain appears in the sequencing data of a study of T cells in localized non-small cell lung cancer. The method was immunoSEQ multiplex PCR; TCRdb's version includes in-frame clones alone and lacks a portion of them. The sample includes tens of thousands of clones, approximately 80% seen only once; the top ten take about a sixth. Study-level results: Only one tumor region was sequenced, so heterogeneity remains possible. Adjacent uninvolved lung had the highest clonality, suggesting focused antigen responses. In the blood, greater T cell density corresponded to longer overall survival. Adjacent lung held a median approximately 50 of the top 100 tumor clones.

In regard to this clone: The antigen remains unidentified.

The clonotype originates from a man aged 40 to 75 with stage III lung adenocarcinoma. The material sequenced was peripheral blood mononuclear cells, taken before any cancer treatment.

The DNA of the CDR3 is TGTGCCAGCAGTCCGGGAGGGAGGTCAAACACTGAAGCTTTCTTT. Translating gives CASSPGGRSNTEAFF. The V and J genes are TRBV28 and TRBJ1-1; D remains ambiguous. Trimming removed 5 bases from V and 2 bases from J, with 15 bases in between. This CDR3 spans 15 amino acids. Germline-derived CDR1 and CDR2 are MDHEN and SYDVKM.